Only a few counts were recorded for the clone carrying this T cell receptor beta chain. Its target is unknown. One base away lies a much larger clone, so this may be a sequencing read error. The entry originates in a study of regulatory T cells in long-lasting Graves disease. General study points: There was favoring of TRBV28, TRBJ1-2 and TRBJ2-5 in persistent disease.

Per the germline V gene, CDR1 is KGHSH and CDR2 is LQKENI. V was cut by 3 bases and J by 6 bases, with 15 bases left in between. The CDR3 runs 15 residues. iRepertoire HTBI primers and Arm-PCR of CDR3 regions built TCR beta libraries. MiXCR was run by TCRdb on the multiplex PCR reads, yielding one entry per CDR3 protein. The data contain approximately 230,000 distinct CDR3 sequences, approximately 20% of them singletons. Time point of the sample: newly diagnosed GD, antithyroid drugs for less than 3 months. From PBMCs, RNA was extracted and then used to make the TCR library. The patients were enrolled through endocrinology in Xi'an, China.

The clonotype comes from a female donor with Graves disease. Sample: peripheral blood mononuclear cells (PBMCs), taken at new diagnosis, from a patient treated with antithyroid drugs. This chain joins TRBV18 and TRBJ2-1; D may be TRBD1 (6 bases). The CDR3 sequence is CASSPRTDTCNEQFF. CDR3 DNA: TGTGCCAGCTCACCGAGGACAGACACCTGCAATGAGCAGTTCTTC.